One T cell receptor beta chain is described in this entry. The data originate from a study of blood T cell repertoires in COVID-19. Study-wide context: Spain, Italy and the United States supplied samples that represented acute and convalescent COVID-19.

Produced via immunoSEQ multiplex PCR; TCRdb's table is partial and in-frame only. The sample lists approximately 140,000 clones, 80% to 90% occurring once. There are 14 residues in the CDR3. With 10 bases clipped from V and 0 bases from J, the junction kept 6 bases outside the gene matches. Germline CDR1 and CDR2: MNHEY and SVGAGI. The chain joins TRBV6-5 to TRBJ2-7; TRBD1 aligns across 10 bases. This receptor was obtained from a man between 65 and 79 years old with acute or convalescent COVID-19. The sequencing sample was made of peripheral blood. CDR3 sequence reads: CATTGTGVSYEQYF. The CDR3 coding sequence is TGTGCCACCACCGGGACAGGGGTCTCCTACGAGCAGTACTTC.